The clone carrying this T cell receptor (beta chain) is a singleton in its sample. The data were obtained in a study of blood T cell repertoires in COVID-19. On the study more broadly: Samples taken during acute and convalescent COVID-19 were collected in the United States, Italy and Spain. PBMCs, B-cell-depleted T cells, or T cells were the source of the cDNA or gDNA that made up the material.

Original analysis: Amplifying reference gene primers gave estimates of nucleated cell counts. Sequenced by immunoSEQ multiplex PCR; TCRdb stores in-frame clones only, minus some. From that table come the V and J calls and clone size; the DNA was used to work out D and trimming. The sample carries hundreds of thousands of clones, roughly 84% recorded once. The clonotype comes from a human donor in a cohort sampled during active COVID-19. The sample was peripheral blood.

CDR3 protein: CASRATGFGNQPQHF. Written as DNA, the CDR3 is TGTGCCAGCAGGGCGACAGGGTTCGGCAATCAGCCCCAGCATTTT. The gene calls are TRBV6-5 and TRBJ1-5, with 7 bases that match TRBD1. The V segment lost 6 bases and the J segment 2 bases; nucleotides outside the gene matches: 7. There are 15 residues in the CDR3. Germline V gene sequence: CDR1 MNHEY, CDR2 SVGAGI.